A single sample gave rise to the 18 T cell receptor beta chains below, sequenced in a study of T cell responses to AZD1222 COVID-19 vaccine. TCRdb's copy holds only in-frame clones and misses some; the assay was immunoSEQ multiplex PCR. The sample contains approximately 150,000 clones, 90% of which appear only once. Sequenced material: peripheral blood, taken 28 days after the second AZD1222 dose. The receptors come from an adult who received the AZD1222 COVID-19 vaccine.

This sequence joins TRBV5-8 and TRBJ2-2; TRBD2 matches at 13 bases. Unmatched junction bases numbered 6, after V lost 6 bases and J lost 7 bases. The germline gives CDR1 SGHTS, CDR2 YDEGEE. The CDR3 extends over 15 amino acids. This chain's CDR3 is CASKGLAGTGGELFF. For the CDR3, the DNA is TGTGCCAGCAAGGGACTAGCGGGAACCGGCGGGGAGCTGTTTTTT.

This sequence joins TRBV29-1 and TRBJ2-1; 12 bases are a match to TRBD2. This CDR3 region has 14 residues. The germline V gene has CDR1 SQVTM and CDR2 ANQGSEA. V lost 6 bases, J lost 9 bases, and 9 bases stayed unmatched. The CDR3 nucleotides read TGCAGCGTGTCGGGACTAGCGGGTAGCGGTGAGCAGTTCTTC. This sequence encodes CSVSGLAGSGEQFF.

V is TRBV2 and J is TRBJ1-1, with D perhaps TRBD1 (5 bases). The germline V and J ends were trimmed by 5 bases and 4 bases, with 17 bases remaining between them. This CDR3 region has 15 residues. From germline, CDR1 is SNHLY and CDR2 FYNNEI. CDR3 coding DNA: TGTGCCAGCAGTCCACGGGGGGGTTTTAGCACTGAAGCTTTCTTT. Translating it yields CASSPRGGFSTEAFF.

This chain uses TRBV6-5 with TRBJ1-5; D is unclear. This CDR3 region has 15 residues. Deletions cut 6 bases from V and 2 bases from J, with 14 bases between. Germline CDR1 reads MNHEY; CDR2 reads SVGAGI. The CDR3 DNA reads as TGTGCCAGCAGCCTGGGGAAATCGGGCAATCAGCCCCAGCATTTT. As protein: CASSLGKSGNQPQHF.

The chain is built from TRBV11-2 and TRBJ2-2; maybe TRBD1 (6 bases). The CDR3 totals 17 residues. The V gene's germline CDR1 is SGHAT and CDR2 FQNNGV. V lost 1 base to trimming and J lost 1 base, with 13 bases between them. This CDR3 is CASSLGWGRGNTGELFF. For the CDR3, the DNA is TGTGCCAGCAGCTTAGGGTGGGGCAGGGGGAACACCGGGGAGCTGTTTTTT.

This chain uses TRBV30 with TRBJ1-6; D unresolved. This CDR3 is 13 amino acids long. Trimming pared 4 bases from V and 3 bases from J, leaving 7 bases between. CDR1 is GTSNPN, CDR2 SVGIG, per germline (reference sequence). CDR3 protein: CAWMGGYNSPLHF. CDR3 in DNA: TGTGCCTGGATGGGTGGCTATAATTCACCCCTCCACTTT.

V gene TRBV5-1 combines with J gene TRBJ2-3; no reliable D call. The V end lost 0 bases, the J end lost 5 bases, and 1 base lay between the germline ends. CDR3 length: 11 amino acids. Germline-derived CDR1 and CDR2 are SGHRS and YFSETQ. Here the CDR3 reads CASSLEDTQYF. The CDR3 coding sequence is TGCGCCAGCAGCTTGGAAGATACGCAGTATTTT.

CDR3: CASSRGGMIHEQYF. CDR3 coding DNA: TGTGCCAGCAGTCGGGGCGGGATGATCCACGAGCAGTACTTC. The chain has TRBV7-9 and TRBJ2-7, with TRBD2 as a possible D gene (6 bases). This CDR3 spans 14 amino acids. CDR1 and CDR2 (germline): SEHNR, FQNEAQ (reference sequence). V was shortened by 6 bases and J by 5 bases, with 17 bases between the two germline ends.

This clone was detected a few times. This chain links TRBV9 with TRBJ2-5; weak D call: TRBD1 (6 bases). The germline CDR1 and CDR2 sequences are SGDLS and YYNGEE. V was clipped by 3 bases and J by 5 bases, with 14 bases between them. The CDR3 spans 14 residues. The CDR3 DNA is TGTGCCAGCAGCGAGGGACACGTCGCGGAGACCCAGTACTTC. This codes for CASSEGHVAETQYF.

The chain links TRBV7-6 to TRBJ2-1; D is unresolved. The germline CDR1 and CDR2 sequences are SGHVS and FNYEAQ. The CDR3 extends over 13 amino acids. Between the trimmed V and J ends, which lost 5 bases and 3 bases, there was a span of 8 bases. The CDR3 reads CASSGPLYNEQFF. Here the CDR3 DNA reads TGTGCCAGCAGCGGCCCCCTCTACAATGAGCAGTTCTTC.

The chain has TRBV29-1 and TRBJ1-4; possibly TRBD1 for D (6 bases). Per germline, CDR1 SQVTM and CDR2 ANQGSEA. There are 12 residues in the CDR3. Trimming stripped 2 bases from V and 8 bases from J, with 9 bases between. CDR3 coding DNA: TGCAGCGTTGAATTCGGACAGGAAAAACTGTTTTTT. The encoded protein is CSVEFGQEKLFF.

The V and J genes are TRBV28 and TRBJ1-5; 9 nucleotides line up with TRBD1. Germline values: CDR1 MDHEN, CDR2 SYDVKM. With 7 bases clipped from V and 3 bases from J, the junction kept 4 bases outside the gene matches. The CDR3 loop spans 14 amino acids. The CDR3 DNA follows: TGTGCCAGCACCGGACAGGGGTTCAATCAGCCCCAGCATTTT. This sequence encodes CASTGQGFNQPQHF.

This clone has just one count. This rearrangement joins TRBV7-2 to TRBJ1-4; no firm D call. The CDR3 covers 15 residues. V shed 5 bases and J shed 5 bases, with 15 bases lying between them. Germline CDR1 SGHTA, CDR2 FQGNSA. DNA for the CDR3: TGTGCCAGCAGCAGATTATCGGCCGGGAATGAAAAACTGTTTTTT. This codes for CASSRLSAGNEKLFF.

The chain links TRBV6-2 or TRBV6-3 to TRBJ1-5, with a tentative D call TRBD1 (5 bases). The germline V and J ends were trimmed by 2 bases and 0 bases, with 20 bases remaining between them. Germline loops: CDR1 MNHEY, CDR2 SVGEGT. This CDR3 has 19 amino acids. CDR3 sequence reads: CASSYKTRDGVYSNQPQHF. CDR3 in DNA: TGTGCCAGCAGTTACAAGACGCGGGACGGAGTTTATAGCAATCAGCCCCAGCATTTT.

The CDR3 coding sequence is TGTGCCAGCTCACCACAGGGTCAAGTGGGAAAACTGTTTTTT. It yields the protein CASSPQGQVGKLFF. The V gene is TRBV18, the J gene TRBJ1-4; D is undetermined. Looked up from germline, CDR1 is KGHSH and CDR2 is LQKENI. Trimming stripped 1 base from V and 10 bases from J, with 13 bases between. The length of the CDR3 is 14 residues.

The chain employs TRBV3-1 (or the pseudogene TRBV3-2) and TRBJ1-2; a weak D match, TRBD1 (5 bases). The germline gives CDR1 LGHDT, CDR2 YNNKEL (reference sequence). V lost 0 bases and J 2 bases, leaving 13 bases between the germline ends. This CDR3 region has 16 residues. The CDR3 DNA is TGTGCCAGCAGCCAAGATGGGGCCCTAGGGAACTATGGCTACACCTTC. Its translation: CASSQDGALGNYGYTF.

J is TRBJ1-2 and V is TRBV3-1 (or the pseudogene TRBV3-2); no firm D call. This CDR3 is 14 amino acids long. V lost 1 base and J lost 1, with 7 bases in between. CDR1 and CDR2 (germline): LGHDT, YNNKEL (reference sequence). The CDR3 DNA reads TGTGCCAGCAGCCAAGGGCAGCGTAACTATGGCTACACCTTC. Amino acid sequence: CASSQGQRNYGYTF.

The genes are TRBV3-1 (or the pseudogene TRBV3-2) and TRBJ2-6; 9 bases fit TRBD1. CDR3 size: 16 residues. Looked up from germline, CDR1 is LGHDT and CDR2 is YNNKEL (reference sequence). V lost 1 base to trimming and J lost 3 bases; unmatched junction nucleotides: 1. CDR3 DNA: TGTGCCAGCAGCCAAGGGGACAGGGTTGGGGCCAACGTCCTGACTTTC. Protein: CASSQGDRVGANVLTF.